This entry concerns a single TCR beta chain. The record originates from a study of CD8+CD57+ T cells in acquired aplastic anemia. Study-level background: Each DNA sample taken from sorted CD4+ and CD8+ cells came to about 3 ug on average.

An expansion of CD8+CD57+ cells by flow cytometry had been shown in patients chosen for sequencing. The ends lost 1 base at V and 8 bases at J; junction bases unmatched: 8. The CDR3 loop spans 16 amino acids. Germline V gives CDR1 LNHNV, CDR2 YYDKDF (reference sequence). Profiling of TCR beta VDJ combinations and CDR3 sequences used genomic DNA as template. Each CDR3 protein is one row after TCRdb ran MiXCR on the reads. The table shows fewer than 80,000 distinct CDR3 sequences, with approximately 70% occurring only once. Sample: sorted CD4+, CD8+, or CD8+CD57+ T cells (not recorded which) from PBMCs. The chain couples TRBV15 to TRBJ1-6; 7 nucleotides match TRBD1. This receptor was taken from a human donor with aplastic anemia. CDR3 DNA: TGTGCCACCAGCAGAGGGGCAGGGGGTGTTGATTCACCCCTCCACTTT. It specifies CATSRGAGGVDSPLHF.